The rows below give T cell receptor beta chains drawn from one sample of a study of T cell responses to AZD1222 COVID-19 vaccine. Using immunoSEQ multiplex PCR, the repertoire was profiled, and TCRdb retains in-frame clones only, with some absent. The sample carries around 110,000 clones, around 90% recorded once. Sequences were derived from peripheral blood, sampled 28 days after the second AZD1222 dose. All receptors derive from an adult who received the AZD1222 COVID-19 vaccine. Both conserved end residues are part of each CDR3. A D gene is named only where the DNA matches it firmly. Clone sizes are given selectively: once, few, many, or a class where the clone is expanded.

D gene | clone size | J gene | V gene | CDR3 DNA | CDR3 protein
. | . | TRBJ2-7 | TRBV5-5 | TGTGCCAGCAGCTTGGTACCGTTCTACGAGCAGTACTTC | CASSLVPFYEQYF
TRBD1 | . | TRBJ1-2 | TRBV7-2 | TGTGCCAGCAGCTCGGGACAGGGGCGGTATGGCTACACCTTC | CASSSGQGRYGYTF
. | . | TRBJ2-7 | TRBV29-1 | TGCAGCGTCAGGCTAGAAGGGGGGACTAACTACGAGCAGTACTTC | CSVRLEGGTNYEQYF
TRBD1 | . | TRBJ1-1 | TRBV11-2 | TGTGCCAGCAGCTTAGGTAGACAGGGGGGGTACACTGAAGCTTTCTTT | CASSLGRQGGYTEAFF
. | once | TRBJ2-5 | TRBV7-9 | TGTGCCAGCAGTTTCCCACCGGGGGTCTTCGGGACCCAGTACTTC | CASSFPPGVFGTQYF
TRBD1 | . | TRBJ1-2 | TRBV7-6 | TGTGCCAGCAGCCTGGGAGGGACAGGGGCTAACTATGGCTACACCTTC | CASSLGGTGANYGYTF
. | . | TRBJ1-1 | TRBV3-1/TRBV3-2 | TGTGCCAGCAGCCAAGAGTACACTGAAGCTTTCTTT | CASSQEYTEAFF
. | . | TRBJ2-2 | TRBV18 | TGTGCCAGCTCACCACCGGCAGGGAGGAACACCGGGGAGCTGTTTTTT | CASSPPAGRNTGELFF
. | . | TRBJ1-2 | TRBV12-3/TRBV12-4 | TGTGCCAGCAGTTTAACTAACTATGGCTACACCTTC | CASSLTNYGYTF
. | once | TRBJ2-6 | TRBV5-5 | TGTGCCAGCAGCTACGCCAGTCCCCTCTCTGGGGCCAACGTCCTGACTTTC | CASSYASPLSGANVLTF
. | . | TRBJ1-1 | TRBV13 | TGTGCCAGCAGCTTCAAGACAGGACCGCTGAACACTGAAGCTTTCTTT | CASSFKTGPLNTEAFF
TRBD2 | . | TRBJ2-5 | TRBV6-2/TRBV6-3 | TGTGCCAGCAGTCACTTGACTAGCGGGAGGGGGGCAGAGACCCAGTACTTC | CASSHLTSGRGAETQYF
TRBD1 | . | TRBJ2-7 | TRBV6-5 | TGTGCCAGCAGTCCCCGGGACAGCTCCGAGCAGTACTTC | CASSPRDSSEQYF
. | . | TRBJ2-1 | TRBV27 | TGTGCCAGCAGTCGTCTGGACAGCTCCTACAATGAGCAGTTCTTC | CASSRLDSSYNEQFF
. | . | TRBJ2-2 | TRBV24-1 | TGTGCCACCAGTGATAGGCGAGACGGGGACACCGGGGAGCTGTTTTTT | CATSDRRDGDTGELFF
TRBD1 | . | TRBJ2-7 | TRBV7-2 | TGTGCCAGCAGCTCCACAGGGGAACACGAGCAGTACTTC | CASSSTGEHEQYF
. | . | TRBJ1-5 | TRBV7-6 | TGTGCCAGCAGCTCATCCCCAGTGACAGGTAGCAATCAGCCCCAGCATTTT | CASSSSPVTGSNQPQHF
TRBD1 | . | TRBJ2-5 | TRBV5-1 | TGCGCCAGCAGCACAATCCGGGACAGGGGCCCAGAGACCCAGTACTTC | CASSTIRDRGPETQYF
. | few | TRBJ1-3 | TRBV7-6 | TGTGCCAGCAGCTTATATGGGAACACCATATATTTT | CASSLYGNTIYF
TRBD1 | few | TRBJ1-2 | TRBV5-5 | TGTGCCAGCGGGGGACAGGGGGCTATAGGAGACTATGGCTACACCTTC | CASGGQGAIGDYGYTF
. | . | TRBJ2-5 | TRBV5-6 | TGTGCCAGCAGCTTGTCAGGGTACGAGACCCAGTACTTC | CASSLSGYETQYF
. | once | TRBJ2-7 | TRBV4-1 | TGCGCCAGCAGTGGGTCCCAAGGGCCCTACGAGCAGTACTTC | CASSGSQGPYEQYF
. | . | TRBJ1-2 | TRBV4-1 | TGCGCCAGCAGCCAGCTGACAGGCCCTACTAACTATGGCTACACCTTC | CASSQLTGPTNYGYTF
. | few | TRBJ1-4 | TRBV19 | TGTGCCAGTAGGGGAGGGGACCGGGGATACGGTTATGAAAAACTGTTTTTT | CASRGGDRGYGYEKLFF
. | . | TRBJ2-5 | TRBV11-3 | TGTGCCAGCAGTCCCTCCCGGTTAGGGACCCAGTACTTC | CASSPSRLGTQYF
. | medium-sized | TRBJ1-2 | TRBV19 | TGTGCCAGTAGTATAAACCCTGACAGCCCCTACTATGGCTACACCTTC | CASSINPDSPYYGYTF
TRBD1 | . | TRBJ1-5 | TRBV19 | TGTGCCAGTAGTATCCTGCCCCTGGCAGGGGGTAATAGCAATCAGCCCCAGCATTTT | CASSILPLAGGNSNQPQHF
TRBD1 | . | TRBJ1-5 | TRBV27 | TGTGCCAGCCGCCCGCAGGGGGTCAATGGCAATCAGCCCCAGCATTTT | CASRPQGVNGNQPQHF
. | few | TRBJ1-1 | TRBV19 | TGTGCCAGTAGTATACACGTGAACACTGAAGCTTTCTTT | CASSIHVNTEAFF
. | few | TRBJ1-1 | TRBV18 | TGTGCCAGCTCATTTCGACAGGAACCTGAAGCTTTCTTT | CASSFRQEPEAFF
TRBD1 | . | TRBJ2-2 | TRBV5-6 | TGTGCCAGCAGCTATATGACAGGGACGAACACCGGGGAGCTGTTTTTT | CASSYMTGTNTGELFF
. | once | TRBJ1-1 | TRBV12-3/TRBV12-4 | TGTGCCAGCACTCTGACGGTGAACACTGAAGCTTTCTTT | CASTLTVNTEAFF
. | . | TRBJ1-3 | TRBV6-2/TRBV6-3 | TGTGCCAGCAGTTACTCGGGTCCCTCTGGAAACACCATATATTTT | CASSYSGPSGNTIYF
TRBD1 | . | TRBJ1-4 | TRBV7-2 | TGTGCCAGCAGCCCCCGGACAGGGGGAATTGAAAAACTGTTTTTT | CASSPRTGGIEKLFF
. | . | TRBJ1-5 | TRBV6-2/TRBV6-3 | TGTGCCAGCAGTTATCGGGAGCCGGTGGGACAGCCCCAGCATTTT | CASSYREPVGQPQHF
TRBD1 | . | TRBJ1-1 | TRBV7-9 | TGTGCCAGCAGCTCAAGGGACAGCGTGAACACTGAAGCTTTCTTT | CASSSRDSVNTEAFF
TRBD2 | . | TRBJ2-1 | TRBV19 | TGTGCCAGTAGGCGGACTAGCGGGAGCAATGAGCAGTTCTTC | CASRRTSGSNEQFF
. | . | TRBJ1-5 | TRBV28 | TGTGCCAGCACCGTACCGACAGTAAGAAGGGGGCCCCAGCATTTT | CASTVPTVRRGPQHF
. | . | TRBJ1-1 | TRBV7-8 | TGTGCCAGCAGCTTAGGGGGGGTTTTGGGGAACACTGAAGCTTTCTTT | CASSLGGVLGNTEAFF
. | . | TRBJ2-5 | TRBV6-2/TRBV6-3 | TGTGCCAGCACTTACCCCCGGGGGGAGACCCAGTACTTC | CASTYPRGETQYF
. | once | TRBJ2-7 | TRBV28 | TGTGCCAGCAGTTTCTCCCCTGGGACGGCTTACGAGCAGTACTTC | CASSFSPGTAYEQYF
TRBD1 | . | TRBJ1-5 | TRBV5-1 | TGCGCCAGCAGCTCGACAGGGCTTGGCAATCAGCCCCAGCATTTT | CASSSTGLGNQPQHF
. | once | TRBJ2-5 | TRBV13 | TGTGCCAGCAGCTTGCGCACGACTCGACCGGGGGAGACCCAGTACTTC | CASSLRTTRPGETQYF
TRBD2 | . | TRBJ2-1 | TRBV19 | TGTGCCAGTAGTACCGGACTAGTGGATGGCAATGAGCAGTTCTTC | CASSTGLVDGNEQFF
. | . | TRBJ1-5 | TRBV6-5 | TGTGCCACCCGCCCCGCGGGTCGCAATCAGCCCCAGCATTTT | CATRPAGRNQPQHF
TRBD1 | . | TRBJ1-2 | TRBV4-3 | TGCGCCAGCAGCTCGGGACAGAACTATGGCTACACCTTC | CASSSGQNYGYTF
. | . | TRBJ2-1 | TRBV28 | TGTGCCAGCAGTTATCCCTTTTCCCTGTGGGGCGATGAGCAGTTCTTC | CASSYPFSLWGDEQFF
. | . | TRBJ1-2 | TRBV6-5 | TGTGCCAGCAGTTACTCGGGCGGGCGATTTAACTATGGCTACACCTTC | CASSYSGGRFNYGYTF
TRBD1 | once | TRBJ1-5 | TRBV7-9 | TGTGCCAGCAGCACCGACAGGGAGCCAGAGGCCCAGCATTTT | CASSTDREPEAQHF
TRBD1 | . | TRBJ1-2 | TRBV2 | TGTGCCACCTTCAGGGGGACAGGAGATGGCTACACCTTC | CATFRGTGDGYTF
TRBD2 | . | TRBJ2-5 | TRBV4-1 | TGCGCCAGCAGCCAACGCGGACTAGCGGGAGAAGAGACCCAGTACTTC | CASSQRGLAGEETQYF
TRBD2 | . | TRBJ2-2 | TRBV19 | TGTGCCAGTAGTAGGGGACTAGCGGGAGGAAAGAACACCGGGGAGCTGTTTTTT | CASSRGLAGGKNTGELFF
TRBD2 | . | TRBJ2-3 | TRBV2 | TGTGCCGGCCAGCGGGAGAGGACAGATACGCAGTATTTT | CAGQRERTDTQYF
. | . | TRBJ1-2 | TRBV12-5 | TGTGCTAGTGCCGGACCACCTTTGAGTAATGGCTACACCTTC | CASAGPPLSNGYTF